This T cell receptor beta chain was captured by sequencing in a study of blood T cell repertoires in COVID-19. Germline CDR1 reads KGHSH; CDR2 reads LQKENI. V lost 1 base and J lost 1; bases outside the gene matches: 13. The CDR3 consists of 18 residues. The repertoire was sequenced with immunoSEQ multiplex PCR; TCRdb's copy has only in-frame clones and lacks some. The table has about 320,000 clones, about nine tenths seen once; the top ten hold approximately 10%. The sample was peripheral blood. The chain combines TRBV18 with TRBJ2-7, with 7 bases that match TRBD1. This TCR was recovered from a woman aged 30 to 39 with COVID-19, enrolled during active disease. The CDR3 region is CASSPLLSPTGASYEQYF. CDR3 nucleotide sequence: TGTGCCAGCTCACCACTCCTTAGCCCTACAGGGGCGTCCTACGAGCAGTACTTC.